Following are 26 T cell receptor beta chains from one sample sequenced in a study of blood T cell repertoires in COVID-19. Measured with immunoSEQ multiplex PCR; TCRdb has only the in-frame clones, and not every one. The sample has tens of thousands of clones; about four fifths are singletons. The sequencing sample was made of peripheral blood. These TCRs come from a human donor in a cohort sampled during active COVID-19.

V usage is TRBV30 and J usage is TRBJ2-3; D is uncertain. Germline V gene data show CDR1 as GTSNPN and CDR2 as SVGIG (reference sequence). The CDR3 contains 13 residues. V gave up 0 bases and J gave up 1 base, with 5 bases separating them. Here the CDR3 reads CAWSVLRTDTQYF. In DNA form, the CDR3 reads TGTGCCTGGAGTGTACTCCGCACAGATACGCAGTATTTT.

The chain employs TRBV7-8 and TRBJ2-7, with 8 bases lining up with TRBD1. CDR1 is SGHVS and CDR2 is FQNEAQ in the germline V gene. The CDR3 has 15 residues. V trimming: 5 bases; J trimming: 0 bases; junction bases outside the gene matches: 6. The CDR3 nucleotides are TGTGCCAGCAGCCAACGACAGGGGACCTCCTACGAGCAGTACTTC. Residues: CASSQRQGTSYEQYF.

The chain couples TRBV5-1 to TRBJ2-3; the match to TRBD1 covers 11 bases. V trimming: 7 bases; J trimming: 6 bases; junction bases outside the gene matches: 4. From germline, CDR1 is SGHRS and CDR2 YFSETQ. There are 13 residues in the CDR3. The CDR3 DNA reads TGCGCCAGCTCGGACAGGGGGCTGGATACGCAGTATTTT. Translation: CASSDRGLDTQYF.

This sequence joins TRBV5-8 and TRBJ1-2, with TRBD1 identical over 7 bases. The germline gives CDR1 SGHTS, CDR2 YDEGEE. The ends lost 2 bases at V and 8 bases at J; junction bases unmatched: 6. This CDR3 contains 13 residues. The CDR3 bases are TGTGCCAGCAGCTTTACAGGGGAACTGGGCTACACCTTC. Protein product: CASSFTGELGYTF.

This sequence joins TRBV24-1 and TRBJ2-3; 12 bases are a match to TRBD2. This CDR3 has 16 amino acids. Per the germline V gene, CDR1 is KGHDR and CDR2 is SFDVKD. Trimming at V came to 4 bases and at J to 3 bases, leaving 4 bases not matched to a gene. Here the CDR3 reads CATSEGTSGYTDTQYF. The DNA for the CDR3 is TGTGCCACCAGTGAGGGGACTAGCGGGTATACAGATACGCAGTATTTT.

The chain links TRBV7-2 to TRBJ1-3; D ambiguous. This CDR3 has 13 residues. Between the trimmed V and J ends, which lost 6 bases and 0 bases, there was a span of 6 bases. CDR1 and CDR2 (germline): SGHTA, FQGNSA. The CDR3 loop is CASRLDSGNTIYF. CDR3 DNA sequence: TGTGCCAGCAGGCTAGACTCTGGAAACACCATATATTTT.

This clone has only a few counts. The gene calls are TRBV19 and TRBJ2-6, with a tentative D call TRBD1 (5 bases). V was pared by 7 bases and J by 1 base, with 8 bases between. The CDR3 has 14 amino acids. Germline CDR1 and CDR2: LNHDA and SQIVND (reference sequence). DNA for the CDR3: TGTGCCAGTAAGAAGGGGTCTGGGGCCAACGTCCTGACTTTC. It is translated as CASKKGSGANVLTF.

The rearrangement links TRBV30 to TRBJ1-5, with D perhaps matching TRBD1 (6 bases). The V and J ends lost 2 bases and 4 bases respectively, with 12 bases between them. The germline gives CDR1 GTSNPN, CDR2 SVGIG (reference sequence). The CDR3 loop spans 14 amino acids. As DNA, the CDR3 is TGTGCCTGGAGTCCCCAGCAGGGGAATCAGCCCCAGCATTTT. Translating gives CAWSPQQGNQPQHF.

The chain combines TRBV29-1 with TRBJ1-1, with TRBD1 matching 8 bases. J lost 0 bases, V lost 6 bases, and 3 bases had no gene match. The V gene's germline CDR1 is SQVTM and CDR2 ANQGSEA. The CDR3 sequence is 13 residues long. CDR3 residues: CSVGQGVNTEAFF. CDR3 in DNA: TGCAGCGTCGGACAGGGCGTGAACACTGAAGCTTTCTTT. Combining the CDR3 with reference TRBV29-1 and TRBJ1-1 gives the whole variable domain SAVISQKPSRDICQRGTSLTIQCQVDSQVTMMFWYRQQPGQSLTLIATANQGSEATYESGFVIDKFPISRPNLTFSTLTVSNMSPEDSSIYLCSVGQGVNTEAFFGQGTRLTVV.

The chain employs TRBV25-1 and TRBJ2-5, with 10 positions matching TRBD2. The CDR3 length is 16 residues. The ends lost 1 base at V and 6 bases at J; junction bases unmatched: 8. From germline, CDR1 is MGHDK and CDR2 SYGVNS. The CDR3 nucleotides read TGTGCCAGCAGTGAATTAGCAGCGGGGGGGTTAAAGACCCAGTACTTC. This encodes CASSELAAGGLKTQYF.

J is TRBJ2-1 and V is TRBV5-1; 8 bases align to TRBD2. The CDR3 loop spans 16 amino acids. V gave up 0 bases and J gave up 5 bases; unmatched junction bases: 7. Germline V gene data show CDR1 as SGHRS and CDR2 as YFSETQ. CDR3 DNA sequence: TGCGCCAGCAGCTTGGACCTAGCGGGTGTTAACAATGAGCAGTTCTTC. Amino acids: CASSLDLAGVNNEQFF. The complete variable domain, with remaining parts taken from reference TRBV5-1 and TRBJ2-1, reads KAGVTQTPRYLIKTRGQQVTLSCSPISGHRSVSWYQQTPGQGLQFLFEYFSETQRNKGNFPGRFSGRQFSNSRSEMNVSTLELGDSALYLCASSLDLAGVNNEQFFGPGTRLTVL.

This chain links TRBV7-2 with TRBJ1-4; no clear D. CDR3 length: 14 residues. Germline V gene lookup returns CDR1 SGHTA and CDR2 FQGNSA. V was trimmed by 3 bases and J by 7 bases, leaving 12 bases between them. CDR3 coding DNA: TGTGCCAGCAGCTTTAGCCCCGGGATTGAAAAACTGTTTTTT. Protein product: CASSFSPGIEKLFF.

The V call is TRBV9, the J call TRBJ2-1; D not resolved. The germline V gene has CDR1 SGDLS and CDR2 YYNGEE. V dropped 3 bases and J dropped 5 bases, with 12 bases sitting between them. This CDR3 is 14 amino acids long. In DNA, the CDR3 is TGTGCCAGCAGCGAGATTAACCGCGACAATGAGCAGTTCTTC. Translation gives CASSEINRDNEQFF.

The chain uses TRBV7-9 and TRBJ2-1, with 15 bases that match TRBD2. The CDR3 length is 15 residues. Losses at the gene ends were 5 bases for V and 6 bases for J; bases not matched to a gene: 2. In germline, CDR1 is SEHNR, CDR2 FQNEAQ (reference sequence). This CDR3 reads CASSGTSGGSNEQFF. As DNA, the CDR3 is TGTGCCAGCAGCGGGACTAGCGGGGGGTCCAATGAGCAGTTCTTC.

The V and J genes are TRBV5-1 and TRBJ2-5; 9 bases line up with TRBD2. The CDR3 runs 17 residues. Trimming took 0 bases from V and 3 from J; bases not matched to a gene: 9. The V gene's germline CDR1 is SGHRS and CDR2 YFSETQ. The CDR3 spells CASSLGAAGGIEETQYF. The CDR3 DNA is TGCGCCAGCAGCTTGGGGGCAGCGGGGGGCATAGAAGAGACCCAGTACTTC.

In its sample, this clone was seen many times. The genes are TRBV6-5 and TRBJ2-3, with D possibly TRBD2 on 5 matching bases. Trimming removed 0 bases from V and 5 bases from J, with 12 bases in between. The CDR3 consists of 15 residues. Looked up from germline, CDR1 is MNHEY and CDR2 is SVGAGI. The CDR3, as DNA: TGTGCCAGCAGTTACTCGAACCGGGGAATAGATACGCAGTATTTT. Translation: CASSYSNRGIDTQYF.

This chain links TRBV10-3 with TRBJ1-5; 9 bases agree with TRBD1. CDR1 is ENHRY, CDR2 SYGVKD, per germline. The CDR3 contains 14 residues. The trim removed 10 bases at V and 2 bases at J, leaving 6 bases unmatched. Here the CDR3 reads CATARQGGNQPQHF. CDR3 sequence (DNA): TGTGCCACCGCTCGACAGGGGGGCAATCAGCCCCAGCATTTT.

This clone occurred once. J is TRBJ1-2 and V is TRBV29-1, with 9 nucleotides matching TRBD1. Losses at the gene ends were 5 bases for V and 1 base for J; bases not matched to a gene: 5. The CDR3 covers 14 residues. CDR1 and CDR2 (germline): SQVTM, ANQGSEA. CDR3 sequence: CSVLTGGGNYGYTF. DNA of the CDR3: TGCAGCGTTCTCACAGGGGGCGGTAACTATGGCTACACCTTC. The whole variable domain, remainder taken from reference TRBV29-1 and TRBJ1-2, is SAVISQKPSRDICQRGTSLTIQCQVDSQVTMMFWYRQQPGQSLTLIATANQGSEATYESGFVIDKFPISRPNLTFSTLTVSNMSPEDSSIYLCSVLTGGGNYGYTFGSGTRLTVV.

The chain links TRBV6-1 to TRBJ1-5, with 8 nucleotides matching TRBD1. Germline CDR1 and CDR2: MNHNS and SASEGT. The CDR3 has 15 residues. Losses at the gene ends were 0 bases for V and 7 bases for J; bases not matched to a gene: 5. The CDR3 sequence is CASSEAGQERQPQHF. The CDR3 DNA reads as TGTGCCAGCAGTGAAGCGGGACAGGAACGACAGCCCCAGCATTTT.

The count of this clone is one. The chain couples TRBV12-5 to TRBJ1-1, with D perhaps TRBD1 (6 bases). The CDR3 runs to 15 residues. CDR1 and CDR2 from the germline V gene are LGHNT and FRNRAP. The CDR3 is CATTQGGGGRSEAFF. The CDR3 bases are TGTGCCACCACCCAAGGCGGGGGCGGGAGATCTGAAGCTTTCTTT.

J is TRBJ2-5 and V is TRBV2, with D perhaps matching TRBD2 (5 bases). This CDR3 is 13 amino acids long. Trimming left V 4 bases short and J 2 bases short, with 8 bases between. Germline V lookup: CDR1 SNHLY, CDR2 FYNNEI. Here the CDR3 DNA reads TGTGCCAGCAGTGTTAGGGAGCAAGAGACCCAGTACTTC. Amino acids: CASSVREQETQYF.

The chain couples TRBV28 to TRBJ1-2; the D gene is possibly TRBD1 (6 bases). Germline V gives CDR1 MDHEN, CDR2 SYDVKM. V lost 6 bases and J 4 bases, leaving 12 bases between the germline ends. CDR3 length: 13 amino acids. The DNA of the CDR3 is TGTGCCAGCAGAAGGACAGACATCTATGGCTACACCTTC. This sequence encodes CASRRTDIYGYTF.

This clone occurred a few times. The CDR3 sequence is CASSLGAGQGRETQYF. The CDR3 coding sequence is TGTGCCAGCAGTTTAGGCGCAGGACAGGGGCGAGAGACCCAGTACTTC. The gene calls are TRBV28 and TRBJ2-5; the match to TRBD1 covers 9 bases. Trimming at V came to 2 bases and at J to 4 bases, leaving 8 bases not matched to a gene. There are 16 residues in the CDR3. Germline CDR1 MDHEN, CDR2 SYDVKM.

For the CDR3, the DNA is TGTGCCAGCAGTGAACAGGGCAGGGGCCAAACAGATACGCAGTATTTT. Translating gives CASSEQGRGQTDTQYF. The V and J genes are TRBV2 and TRBJ2-3, with D possibly TRBD1 on 6 matching bases. CDR1 and CDR2 from the germline V gene are SNHLY and FYNNEI. With 2 bases removed from V and 3 bases from J, the gap between germline ends came to 15 bases. The CDR3 loop spans 16 amino acids. The variable domain in full, with the rest retrieved from reference TRBV2 and TRBJ2-3, is EPEVTQTPSHQVTQMGQEVILRCVPISNHLYFYWYRQILGQKVEFLVSFYNNEISEKSEIFDDQFSVERPDGSNFTLKIRSTKLEDSAMYFCASSEQGRGQTDTQYFGPGTRLTVL.

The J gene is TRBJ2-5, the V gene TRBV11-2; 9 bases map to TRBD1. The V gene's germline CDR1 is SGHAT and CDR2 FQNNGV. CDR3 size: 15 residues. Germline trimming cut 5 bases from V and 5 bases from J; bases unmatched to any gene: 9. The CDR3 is CASSPRQGGWETQYF. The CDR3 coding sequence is TGTGCCAGCAGCCCGCGACAGGGGGGTTGGGAGACCCAGTACTTC.

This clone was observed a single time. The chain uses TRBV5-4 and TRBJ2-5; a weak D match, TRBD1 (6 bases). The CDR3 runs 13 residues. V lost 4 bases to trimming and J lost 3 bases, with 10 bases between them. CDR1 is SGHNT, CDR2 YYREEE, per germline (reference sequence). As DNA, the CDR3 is TGTGCCAGCAGCACCGGACAGAAAGAGACCCAGTACTTC. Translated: CASSTGQKETQYF.